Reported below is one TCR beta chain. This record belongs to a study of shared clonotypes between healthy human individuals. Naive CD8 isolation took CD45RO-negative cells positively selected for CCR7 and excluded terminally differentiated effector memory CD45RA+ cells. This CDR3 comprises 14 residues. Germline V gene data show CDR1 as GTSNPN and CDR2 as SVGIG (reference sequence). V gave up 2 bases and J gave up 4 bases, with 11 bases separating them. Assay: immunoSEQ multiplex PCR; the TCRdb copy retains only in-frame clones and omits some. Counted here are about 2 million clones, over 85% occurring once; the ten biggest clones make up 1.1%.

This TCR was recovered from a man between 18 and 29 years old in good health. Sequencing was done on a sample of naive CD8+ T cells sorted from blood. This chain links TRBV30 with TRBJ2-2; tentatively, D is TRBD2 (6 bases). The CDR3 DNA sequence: TGTGCCTGGAGTTACATGGGGGGCACCGGGGAGCTGTTTTTT. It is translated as CAWSYMGGTGELFF.